This TCR beta chain emerged from a study of blood T cell repertoires in COVID-19. Study at large: Sites across the United States, Italy and Spain contributed samples from acute and convalescent COVID-19. Nucleic acid was either cDNA or gDNA, and it came from T cells, B-cell-depleted T cells, or PBMCs.

This CDR3 is 15 amino acids long. The germline V and J ends were trimmed by 5 bases and 3 bases, with 15 bases remaining between them. Germline CDR1 and CDR2: SGHTS and YDEGEE. In the source study's methods: Reference gene primer amplification gave nucleated cell count estimates. Assay used: immunoSEQ multiplex PCR; TCRdb lists only in-frame clones, some missing. That table is the source of V, J and clone size, and D and trimming were worked out from the DNA. The sample comprises almost 100,000 clones, about nine tenths of which are singletons, and 10% rests with the top ten. This chain uses TRBV5-8 with TRBJ2-1; TRBD1 might be the D (5 bases). The specimen was peripheral blood. This TCR was sampled from a man aged 50-60 years with acute or convalescent COVID-19. The CDR3 bases are TGTGCCAGCAGGTATCAGGGTAGGGACTACAATGAGCAGTTCTTC. Protein: CASRYQGRDYNEQFF.